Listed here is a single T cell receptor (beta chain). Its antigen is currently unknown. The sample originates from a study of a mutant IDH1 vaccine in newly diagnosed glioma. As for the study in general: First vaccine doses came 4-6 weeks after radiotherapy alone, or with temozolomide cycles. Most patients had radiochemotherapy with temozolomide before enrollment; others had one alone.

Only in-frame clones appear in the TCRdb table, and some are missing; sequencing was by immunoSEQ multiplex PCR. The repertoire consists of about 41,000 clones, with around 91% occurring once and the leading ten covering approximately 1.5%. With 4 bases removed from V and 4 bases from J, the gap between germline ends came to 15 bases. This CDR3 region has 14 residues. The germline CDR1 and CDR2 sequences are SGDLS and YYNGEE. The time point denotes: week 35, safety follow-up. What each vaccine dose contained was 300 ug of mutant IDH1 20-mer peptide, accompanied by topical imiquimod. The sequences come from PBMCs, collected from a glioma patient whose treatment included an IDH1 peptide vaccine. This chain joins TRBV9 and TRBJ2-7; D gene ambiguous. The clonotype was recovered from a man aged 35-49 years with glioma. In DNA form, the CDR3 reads TGTGCCAGCAGCCCTCTGGCCGGACCTTACGAGCAGTACTTC. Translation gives CASSPLAGPYEQYF.